This T cell receptor (beta chain) was sequenced for a study of response to subunit inactivated influenza vaccine. Regarding the study as a whole: The authors proposed limited new T cell recruitment per seasonal influenza vaccination.

Trimming pared 1 base from V and 4 bases from J, leaving 16 bases between. The V gene's germline CDR1 is SGHTA and CDR2 FQGNSA. The CDR3 contains 16 residues. TCRdb processed the RT-PCR reads anew with MiXCR; each CDR3 protein has one entry. Here the sample spans about 520,000 distinct CDR3 sequences, 6.5% to 8% being singletons. This clonotype was detected many times. What it recognizes is unknown. The receptor was derived from a man aged 50-75 years who received an inactivated influenza vaccine. The sequenced sample was PBMCs from blood, obtained around 2 years after vaccination. This chain joins TRBV7-2 and TRBJ1-2; D is possibly TRBD1 (5 bases). Written as DNA, the CDR3 is TGTGCCAGCAGCTTAGTGATTACGGGGCGTCTCTATGGCTACACCTTC. The encoded protein is CASSLVITGRLYGYTF.